The 20 T cell receptor beta chains below come from one sample, sequenced in a study of CD8 T cells in ankylosing spondylitis. Each CDR3 protein is one row after TCRdb ran MiXCR on the 5' RACE reads. The table shows 27,000 or so distinct CDR3 sequences, with 7.9% occurring only once. The sample comprised blood. The source is a male donor with ankylosing spondylitis or in good health (not recorded which).

The chain joins TRBV4-3 to TRBJ2-1; TRBD1 is a possible D gene (5 bases). Looked up from germline, CDR1 is LGHNA and CDR2 is YSLEER. This CDR3 spans 16 amino acids. Trimming stripped 5 bases from V and 9 bases from J, with 23 bases between. The CDR3: CASSDRRGRMQAEQFF. CDR3 DNA sequence: TGCGCCAGCAGCGACCGAAGGGGCCGCATGCAAGCTGAGCAGTTCTTC.

This clonotype was seen ten or more times. This chain uses TRBV12-3 or TRBV12-4 with TRBJ1-1, with D hard to call. The CDR3 has 12 residues. Trimming took 5 bases from V and 9 from J, leaving 13 bases between them. The CDR3 DNA is TGTGCCAGCAGTCCGGCGGGCAGAAAAGCTTTCTTT. Its translation is CASSPAGRKAFF.

This clonotype came up a few times. The chain employs TRBV20-1 and TRBJ2-3; TRBD1 aligns across 11 bases. The CDR3 sequence is 14 residues long. With 6 bases clipped from V and 4 bases from J, the junction kept 6 bases outside the gene matches. Germline V CDR1 and CDR2: DFQATT, SNEGSKA (reference sequence). CDR3 loop: CSAEGQGAADTQYF. CDR3 in DNA: TGCAGTGCAGAAGGACAGGGGGCGGCAGATACGCAGTATTTT.

A few counts support this clonotype. This sequence joins TRBV12-5 and TRBJ2-7, with unresolved D. V shed 6 bases and J shed 4 bases, with 7 bases lying between them. The CDR3 is 11 amino acids. Germline V lookup: CDR1 LGHNT, CDR2 FRNRAP. The CDR3 bases are TGTGCTAGTGGCCTATTATACGAGCAGTACTTC. This encodes CASGLLYEQYF.

This clonotype was seen only a few times. This chain uses TRBV5-1 with TRBJ1-4; TRBD1 aligns across 9 bases. The germline V gene encodes CDR1 SGHRS and CDR2 YFSETQ. V shed 3 bases and J 7 bases; nucleotides not matched to a gene: 4. The CDR3 covers 14 residues. The DNA of the CDR3 is TGCGCCAGCAGCTCGGGACAGGGTCGTGAAAAACTGTTTTTT. The encoded protein is CASSSGQGREKLFF.

This clonotype has only a few counts. The chain uses TRBV12-3 or TRBV12-4 and TRBJ2-2, with a tentative D call TRBD2 (5 bases). Trimming cost V 2 bases and J 3 bases, with 13 bases left between them. The CDR3 is made up of 16 amino acids. The CDR3 is CASSLSGSEDTGELFF. The CDR3 nucleotides are TGTGCCAGCAGTTTAAGTGGATCGGAGGACACCGGGGAGCTGTTTTTT.

This clonotype was counted ten times or more. The chain uses TRBV5-1 and TRBJ1-1; weak D call: TRBD1 (6 bases). The CDR3 is 15 residues long. Germline loops: CDR1 SGHRS, CDR2 YFSETQ. The germline V and J ends were trimmed by 0 bases and 1 base, with 10 bases remaining between them. The CDR3 is CASSLADRPNTEAFF. CDR3 coding DNA: TGCGCCAGCAGCTTGGCCGACAGGCCGAACACTGAAGCTTTCTTT.

This chain joins TRBV29-1 and TRBJ2-1; a possible D gene is TRBD2 (5 bases). The V end lost 6 bases, the J end lost 1 base, and 19 bases lay between the germline ends. CDR3 length: 16 residues. CDR1 is SQVTM, CDR2 ANQGSEA, per germline. Written as DNA, the CDR3 is TGCAGCGTCACGGGATCGACGGGTACTTCCTACAATGAGCAGTTCTTC. It codes for CSVTGSTGTSYNEQFF.

This clonotype has more than one count but fewer than ten. In DNA, the CDR3 is TGCAGTGCTTCTAGCGGGAGGGCCTTGGATGAGCAGTTCTTC. It encodes CSASSGRALDEQFF. The chain has TRBV20-1 and TRBJ2-1; 12 positions agree with TRBD2. CDR1 and CDR2 (germline): DFQATT, SNEGSKA (reference sequence). The ends lost 5 bases at V and 8 bases at J; junction bases unmatched: 7. This CDR3 comprises 14 residues.

V gene TRBV12-3 or TRBV12-4 combines with J gene TRBJ1-5, with 11 bases matching TRBD1. The CDR3 is 15 residues long. With V trimmed by 5 bases and J by 4 bases, 4 bases remained unmatched. Written as DNA, the CDR3 is TGTGCCAGCAGTCCCCGGGACAGGGGGAATCAGCCCCAGCATTTT. Amino acids: CASSPRDRGNQPQHF.

This clonotype was observed a few times. The rearrangement uses TRBV28 and TRBJ2-1; TRBD1 agrees at 7 bases. The germline V gene has CDR1 MDHEN and CDR2 SYDVKM. This CDR3 is 15 amino acids long. Trimming at V came to 3 bases and at J to 5 bases, leaving 7 bases not matched to a gene. The CDR3 region has the DNA TGTGCCAGCAGTTTTAGGCAGGGGGTGGACAATGAGCAGTTCTTC. Translated: CASSFRQGVDNEQFF.

The table lists this clonotype with a few counts. This chain links TRBV6-1 with TRBJ1-4, with TRBD1 as a possible D gene (5 bases). The CDR3 loop spans 14 amino acids. Germline values: CDR1 MNHNS, CDR2 SASEGT. The ends were cut back, 5 bases at V and 7 bases at J, with 14 bases in the middle. This CDR3 is CASSNLNGGEKLFF. The CDR3 DNA sequence: TGTGCCAGCAGTAATCTCAACGGGGGTGAAAAACTGTTTTTT.

J is TRBJ1-5 and V is TRBV15; TRBD1 matches at 9 bases. Germline assignment: CDR1 LNHNV and CDR2 YYDKDF (reference sequence). The V and J ends lost 2 bases and 7 bases, in that order; junction bases with no gene match: 6. The CDR3 contains 15 residues. CDR3 loop: CATSRLGTGSQPQHF. Here the CDR3 DNA reads TGTGCCACCAGCAGACTGGGGACAGGGAGCCAGCCCCAGCATTTT.

This clonotype was seen more than once but under ten times. This chain connects TRBV7-2 to TRBJ2-3, with TRBD2 as a possible D gene (6 bases). Germline V gene lookup returns CDR1 SGHTA and CDR2 FQGNSA. The CDR3 is made up of 14 amino acids. Trimming took off 5 bases at V and 0 bases at J, with 9 bases between the two ends. CDR3 protein: CASSEGLSTDTQYF. The CDR3 nucleotides read TGTGCCAGCAGCGAGGGACTGAGCACAGATACGCAGTATTTT.

The table lists this clonotype with many counts. This CDR3 is CASSTPMPINEKLFF. The CDR3 DNA is TGTGCCAGCAGCACCCCTATGCCGATTAATGAAAAACTGTTTTTT. The chain couples TRBV7-9 to TRBJ1-4; D is undetermined. The CDR3 is 15 residues long. Germline V lookup: CDR1 SEHNR, CDR2 FQNEAQ (reference sequence). Trimming stripped 5 bases from V and 4 bases from J, with 14 bases between.

This clonotype was observed a few times. V is TRBV29-1 and J is TRBJ2-1; possible D gene TRBD1, 6 bases. V dropped 4 bases and J dropped 8 bases, with 12 bases sitting between them. This CDR3 is 12 amino acids long. CDR1 and CDR2 (germline): SQVTM, ANQGSEA. CDR3 coding DNA: TGCAGCGTTGTGACAGGCCCGCATGAGCAGTTCTTC. This sequence encodes CSVVTGPHEQFF.

This chain links TRBV4-3 with TRBJ2-2; D gene unclear. The germline V and J ends were trimmed by 0 bases and 6 bases, with 5 bases remaining between them. The length of the CDR3 is 13 residues. Per the germline V gene, CDR1 is LGHNA and CDR2 is YSLEER. CDR3 sequence: CASSQDLAGELFF. For the CDR3, the DNA is TGCGCCAGCAGCCAAGATCTGGCCGGGGAGCTGTTTTTT.

This clonotype was detected a few times. The rearrangement joins TRBV5-1 to TRBJ2-1; D possibly corresponds to TRBD2 (6 bases). This CDR3 comprises 15 residues. CDR1 SGHRS and CDR2 YFSETQ come from the germline V gene. Trimming took off 2 bases at V and 9 bases at J, with 18 bases between the two ends. The DNA of the CDR3 is TGCGCCAGCAGCTTAACCTCTCTACCCGGGGGTGAGCAGTTCTTC. It translates to CASSLTSLPGGEQFF.

This clonotype was picked up many times. The V and J genes are TRBV9 and TRBJ1-1; D ambiguous. The V gene's germline CDR1 is SGDLS and CDR2 YYNGEE. CDR3 length: 14 amino acids. V dropped 0 bases and J dropped 7 bases, with 13 bases sitting between them. CDR3 sequence (DNA): TGTGCCAGCAGCGTAGAGGCAGAGCGAAATGAAGCTTTCTTT. Protein sequence: CASSVEAERNEAFF.

The CDR3 bases are TGTGCCAGCAGCCCTGACAGGGGGCGAACAGATACGCAGTATTTT. This sequence encodes CASSPDRGRTDTQYF. The rearrangement links TRBV7-9 to TRBJ2-3; 10 bases are shared with TRBD1. V was pared by 5 bases and J by 3 bases, with 5 bases of the junction left unmatched. This CDR3 has 15 amino acids. Per germline, CDR1 SEHNR and CDR2 FQNEAQ (reference sequence).